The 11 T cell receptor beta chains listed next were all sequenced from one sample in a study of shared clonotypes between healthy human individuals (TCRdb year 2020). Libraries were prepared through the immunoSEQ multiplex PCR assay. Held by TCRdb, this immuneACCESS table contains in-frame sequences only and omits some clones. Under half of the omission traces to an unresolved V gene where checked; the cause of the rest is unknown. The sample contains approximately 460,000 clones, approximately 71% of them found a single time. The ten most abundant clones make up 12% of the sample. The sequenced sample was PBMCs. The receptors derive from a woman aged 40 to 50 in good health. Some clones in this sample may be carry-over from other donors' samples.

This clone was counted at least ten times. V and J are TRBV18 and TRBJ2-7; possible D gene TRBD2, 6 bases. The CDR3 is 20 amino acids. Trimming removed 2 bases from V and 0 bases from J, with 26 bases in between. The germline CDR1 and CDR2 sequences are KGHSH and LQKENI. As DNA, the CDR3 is TGTGCCAGCTCACCAGGGCGGGGAGGCGGTAAAACTAGGAGCTCCTACGAGCAGTACTTC. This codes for CASSPGRGGGKTRSSYEQYF.

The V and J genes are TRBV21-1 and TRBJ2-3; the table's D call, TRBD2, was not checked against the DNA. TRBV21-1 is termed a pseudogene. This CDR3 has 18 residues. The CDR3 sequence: CASSKAGREEFGTDTQYF. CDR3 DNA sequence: TGTGCCAGCAGCAAAGCAGGGCGGGAGGAGTTTGGCACAGATACGCAGTATTTT.

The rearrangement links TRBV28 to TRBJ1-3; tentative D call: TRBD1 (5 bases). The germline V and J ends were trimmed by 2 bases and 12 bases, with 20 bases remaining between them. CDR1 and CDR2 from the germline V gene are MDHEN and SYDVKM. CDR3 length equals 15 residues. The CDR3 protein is CASSLVTDSPWGIYF. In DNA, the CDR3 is TGTGCCAGCAGTTTAGTAACAGACAGCCCTTGGGGCATATATTTT. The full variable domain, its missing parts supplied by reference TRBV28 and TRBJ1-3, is DVKVTQSSRYLVKRTGEKVFLECVQDMDHENMFWYRQDPGLGLRLIYFSYDVKMKEKGDIPEGYSVSREKKERFSLILESASTNQTSMYLCASSLVTDSPWGIYFGEGSWLTVV.

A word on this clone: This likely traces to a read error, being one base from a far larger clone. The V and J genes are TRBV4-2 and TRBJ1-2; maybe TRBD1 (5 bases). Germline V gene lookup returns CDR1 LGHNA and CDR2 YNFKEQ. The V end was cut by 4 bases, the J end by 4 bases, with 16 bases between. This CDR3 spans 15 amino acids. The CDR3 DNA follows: TGTGCCAGCAGCCCATCCGGGGCCGAGCCCTATGGCTACACCTTC. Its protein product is CASSPSGAEPYGYTF.

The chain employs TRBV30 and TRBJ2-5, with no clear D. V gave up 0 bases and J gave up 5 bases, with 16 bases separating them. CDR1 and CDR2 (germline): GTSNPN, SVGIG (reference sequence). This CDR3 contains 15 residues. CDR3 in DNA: TGTGCCTGGAGTGTACATCAGCGAGTGTGGGAGACCCAGTACTTC. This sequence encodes CAWSVHQRVWETQYF.

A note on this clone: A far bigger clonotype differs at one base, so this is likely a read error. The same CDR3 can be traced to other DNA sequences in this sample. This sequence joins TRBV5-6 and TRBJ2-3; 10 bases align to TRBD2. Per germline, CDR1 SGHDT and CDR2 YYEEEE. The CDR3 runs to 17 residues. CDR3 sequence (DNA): TGTGCCAGCAGCTGGACTAGCGGACATGCTAGCACAGATACGCAGTATTTC. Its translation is CASSWTSGHASTDTQYF.

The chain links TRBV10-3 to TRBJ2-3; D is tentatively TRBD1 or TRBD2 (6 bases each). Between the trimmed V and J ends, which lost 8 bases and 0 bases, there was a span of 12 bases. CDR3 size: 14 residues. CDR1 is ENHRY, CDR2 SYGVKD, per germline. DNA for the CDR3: TGTGCCATCGGGGGGCTTTCCAGCACAGATACGCAGTATTTT. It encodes CAIGGLSSTDTQYF.

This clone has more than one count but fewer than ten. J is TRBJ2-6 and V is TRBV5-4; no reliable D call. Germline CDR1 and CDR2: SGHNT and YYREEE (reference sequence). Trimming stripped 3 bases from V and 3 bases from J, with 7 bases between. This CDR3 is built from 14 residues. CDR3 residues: CASSSSGGANVLTF. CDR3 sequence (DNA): TGTGCCAGCAGCTCGTCGGGTGGGGCCAACGTCCTGACTTTC.

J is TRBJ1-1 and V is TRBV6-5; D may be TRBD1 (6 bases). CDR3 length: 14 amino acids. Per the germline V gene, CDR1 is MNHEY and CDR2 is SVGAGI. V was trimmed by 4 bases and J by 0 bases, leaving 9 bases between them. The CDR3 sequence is CASSSQGMNTEAFF. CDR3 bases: TGTGCCAGCAGTTCGCAGGGGATGAACACTGAAGCTTTCTTT.

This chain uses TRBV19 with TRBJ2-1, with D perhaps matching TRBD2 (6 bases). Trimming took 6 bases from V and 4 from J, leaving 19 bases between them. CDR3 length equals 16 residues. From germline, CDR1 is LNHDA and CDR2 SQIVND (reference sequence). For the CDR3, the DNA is TGTGCCAGTAGAAGCCCGGGAGATCCGGGGTACAATGAGCAGTTCTTC. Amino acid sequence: CASRSPGDPGYNEQFF.

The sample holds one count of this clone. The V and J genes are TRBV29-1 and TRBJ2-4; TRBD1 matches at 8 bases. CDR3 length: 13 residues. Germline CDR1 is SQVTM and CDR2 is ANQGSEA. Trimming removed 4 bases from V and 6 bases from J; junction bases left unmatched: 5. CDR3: CSVGTGWANIQYF. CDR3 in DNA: TGCAGCGTTGGGACAGGGTGGGCAAACATTCAGTACTTC.